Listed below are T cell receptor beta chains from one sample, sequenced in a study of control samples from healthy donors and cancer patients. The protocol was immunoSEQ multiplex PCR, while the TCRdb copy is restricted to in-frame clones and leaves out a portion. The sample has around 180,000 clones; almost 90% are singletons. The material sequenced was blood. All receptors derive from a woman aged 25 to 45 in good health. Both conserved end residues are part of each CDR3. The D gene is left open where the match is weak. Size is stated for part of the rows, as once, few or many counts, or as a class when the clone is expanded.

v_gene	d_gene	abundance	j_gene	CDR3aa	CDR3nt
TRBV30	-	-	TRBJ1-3	CAWSKGQGLSGNTIYF	TGTGCCTGGAGTAAGGGACAAGGGTTATCTGGAAACACCATATATTTT
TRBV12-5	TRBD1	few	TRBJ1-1	CASGRDRATEAFF	TGTGCTAGTGGCCGGGACAGGGCGACTGAAGCTTTCTTT
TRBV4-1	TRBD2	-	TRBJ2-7	CASSQAPSGRPYEQYF	TGCGCCAGCAGCCAAGCCCCTAGCGGGAGACCTTACGAGCAGTACTTC
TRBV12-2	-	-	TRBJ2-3	CASRLPRGGTDTQYF	TGTGCAAGTCGCTTGCCCAGGGGAGGCACAGATACGCAGTATTTT
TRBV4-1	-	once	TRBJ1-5	CASSQDKLQGRGQPQHF	TGCGCCAGCAGCCAAGACAAGTTGCAGGGTAGGGGTCAGCCCCAGCATTTT
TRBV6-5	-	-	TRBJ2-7	CASSRDISYEQYF	TGTGCCAGCAGCCGGGACATCTCCTACGAGCAGTACTTC
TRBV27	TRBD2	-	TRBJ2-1	CASASSGRAYNEQFF	TGTGCCAGCGCCTCTAGCGGGAGGGCCTACAATGAGCAGTTCTTC
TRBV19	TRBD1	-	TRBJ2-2	CASTLRGQLDNTGELFF	TGTGCCAGTACCCTCAGGGGACAGCTAGATAACACCGGGGAGCTGTTTTTT
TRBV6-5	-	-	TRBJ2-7	CASTPSVYEQYF	TGTGCCAGCACCCCCTCGGTCTACGAGCAGTACTTC
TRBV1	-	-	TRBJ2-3	CTSSEPVRPGLGSTDTQYF	TGCACCAGCAGCGAGCCGGTTCGGCCGGGACTAGGAAGCACAGATACGCAGTATTTT
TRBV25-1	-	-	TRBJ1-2	CASRDIYGYTF	TGTGCCAGCAGGGATATCTATGGCTACACCTTC
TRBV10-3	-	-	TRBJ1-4	CAISDHGANEKLFF	TGTGCCATCAGTGACCACGGAGCAAATGAAAAACTGTTTTTT
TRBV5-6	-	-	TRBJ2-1	CASSRYTDSYNEQFF	TGTGCCAGCAGCCGATACACGGACTCCTACAATGAGCAGTTCTTC
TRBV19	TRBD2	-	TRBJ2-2	CASSVRLAPTGELFF	TGTGCCAGTAGTGTTAGACTAGCGCCCACCGGGGAGCTGTTTTTT
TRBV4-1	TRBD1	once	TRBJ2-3	CASSQGGAGGRTDTQYF	TGCGCCAGCAGCCAAGGGGGAGCAGGGGGCAGAACAGATACGCAGTATTTT
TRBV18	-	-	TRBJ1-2	CASSPVVGTGTYGYTF	TGTGCCAGCTCACCTGTCGTAGGGACCGGCACCTATGGCTACACCTTC
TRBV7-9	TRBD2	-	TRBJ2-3	CASSRGLAGGTDTQYF	TGTGCCAGCAGCCGGGGACTAGCGGGGGGAACAGATACGCAGTATTTT
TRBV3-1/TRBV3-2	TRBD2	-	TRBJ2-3	CASSQGFALAGYTQYF	TGTGCCAGCAGCCAAGGGTTCGCCCTAGCGGGATATACGCAGTATTTT
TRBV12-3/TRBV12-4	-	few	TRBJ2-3	CASSLRGSDTQYF	TGTGCCAGCAGTTTACGGGGATCAGATACGCAGTATTTT
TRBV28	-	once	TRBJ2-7	CASSLGSSSYEQYF	TGTGCCAGCAGTTTGGGTTCGAGTTCCTACGAGCAGTACTTC
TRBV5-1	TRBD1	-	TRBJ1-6	CASSLNTGGSDSPLHF	TGCGCCAGCAGCTTAAATACAGGGGGATCGGATTCACCCCTCCACTTT
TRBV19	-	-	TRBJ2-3	CASSMGRGGTDTQYF	TGTGCCAGTAGTATGGGCAGGGGTGGAACAGATACGCAGTATTTT
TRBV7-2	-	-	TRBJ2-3	CASSPEVTYTDTQYF	TGTGCCAGCAGCCCCGAGGTGACCTACACAGATACGCAGTATTTT
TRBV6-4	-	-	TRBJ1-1	CASSNQRGTEAFF	TGTGCCAGCAGTAATCAACGAGGGACTGAAGCTTTCTTT
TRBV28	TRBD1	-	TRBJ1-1	CASSPDRGGTEAFF	TGTGCCAGCAGTCCAGACAGGGGAGGAACTGAAGCTTTCTTT
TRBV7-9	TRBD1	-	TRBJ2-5	CASSERTGEETQYF	TGTGCCAGCAGCGAACGAACAGGGGAAGAGACCCAGTACTTC
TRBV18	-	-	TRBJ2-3	CASSLRSTDTQYF	TGTGCCAGCTCCCTGCGGAGCACAGATACGCAGTATTTT
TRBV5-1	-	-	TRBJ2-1	CASSLAGQSYNEQFF	TGCGCCAGCAGCTTGGCCGGACAGTCCTACAATGAGCAGTTCTTC
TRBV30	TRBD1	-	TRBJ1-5	CAWSIQGNQPQHF	TGTGCCTGGAGTATACAGGGGAATCAGCCCCAGCATTTT
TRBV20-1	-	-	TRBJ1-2	CSASVPSRANYGYTF	TGCAGTGCTAGTGTTCCGAGCAGGGCTAACTATGGCTACACCTTC
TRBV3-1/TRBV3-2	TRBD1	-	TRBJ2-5	CASSQGVGGRETQYF	TGTGCCAGCAGCCAAGGTGTAGGGGGCAGGGAGACCCAGTACTTC